The present T cell receptor beta chain was sequenced within a study of blood T cell repertoires in COVID-19. Grouping used clinical history reported by participants in a survey and questionnaire. The trim removed 2 bases at V and 9 bases at J, leaving 16 bases unmatched. This CDR3 spans 16 amino acids. Germline CDR1 and CDR2: LGHNT and FRNRAP. As originally analysed: Amplifying reference gene primers gave estimates of nucleated cell counts. Assay used: immunoSEQ multiplex PCR; TCRdb lists only in-frame clones, some missing. The DNA was the basis for D and trimming; V, J and clone size are from that table. The sample has approximately 300,000 clones, around 84% seen once.

The sequenced sample was PBMCs or T cells enriched from blood (not recorded which). The TCR comes from a man between 25 and 39 years old who had recovered from COVID-19. The genes are TRBV12-5 and TRBJ2-7; 7 nucleotides line up with TRBD2. The CDR3 sequence: CASGLRLGAGVAGQYF. Here the CDR3 DNA reads TGTGCTAGTGGTTTGCGCCTTGGGGCGGGAGTAGCTGGGCAGTACTTC. The complete variable domain, with remaining parts taken from reference TRBV12-5 and TRBJ2-7, reads DARVTQTPRHKVTEMGQEVTMRCQPILGHNTVFWYRQTMMQGLELLAYFRNRAPLDDSGMPKDRFSAEMPDATLATLKIQPSEPRDSAVYFCASGLRLGAGVAGQYFGPGTRLTVT.